This T cell receptor (beta chain) appears in the sequencing data of a study of blood T cell repertoires in COVID-19. Overall study context: Spain, Italy and the United States supplied samples that represented acute and convalescent COVID-19.

The V gene's germline CDR1 is MNHEY and CDR2 SVGAGI. The CDR3 sequence runs 15 residues, both termini included. Clones were read by immunoSEQ multiplex PCR, and TCRdb kept only the in-frame ones, dropping some. The repertoire holds a few hundred thousand clones, with about four fifths as singletons. In regard to this clone: No DNA is shown, since the ends of the CDR3 on it are uncertain; the CDR3 is the one TCRdb lists.

The TCR originated in a middle-aged woman with acute COVID-19. This chain uses TRBV6-5 with TRBJ1-2; TRBD1, the D gene given by the table, was not confirmed from the DNA. Sample: PBMCs or T cells enriched from blood (not recorded which). The CDR3 here is CASSWATGTGKEDTF.